This TCR beta chain was sequenced for a study of OX40 agonist ivuxolimab in advanced cancers. As for the study in general: The dose-escalation cohort was around 83% male, with a mean age of about 60 years, ranging about 23 to 90.

The assay was immunoSEQ multiplex PCR, and TCRdb's table has in-frame clones only and misses some. This sample has 10,000 to 15,000 clones, with more than 80% found just once. Any history of autoimmune disease or systemic immunosuppression disqualified patients. Points on this clone: The antigen is not known.

The CDR3 runs 14 residues. Germline lookup yields CDR1 LNHDA and CDR2 SQIVND (reference sequence). Trimming took 8 bases from V and 2 from J, leaving 13 bases between them. Study-level results: More expanded clones were found, on average, in CD8+ than in CD4+ T cells.

This clonotype was obtained from an adult with an advanced solid tumor such as melanoma, head and neck, liver or kidney cancer. Material: CD4+ or CD8+ T cells sorted from blood, obtained in a trial of the OX40 agonist ivuxolimab. The chain recombines TRBV19 with TRBJ1-5; a possible D gene is TRBD1 (5 bases). DNA of the CDR3: TGTGCCAGTTCCCAGGGAACGGGCAATCAGCCCCAGCATTTT. Translation gives CASSQGTGNQPQHF.